Following are 21 T cell receptor beta chains from one sample sequenced in a study of T cells in Graves' hyperthyroidism and ophthalmopathy. The source material, RNA transcripts, was used to amplify TCR beta CDR3 regions. The HTBI set primed first-round TCR CDR3 RT-PCR. Each CDR3 protein gets one entry after TCRdb re-called the multiplex PCR reads with MiXCR. The data hold some 530,000 distinct CDR3 sequences, with around a fifth observed a single time. What was sequenced was blood. All receptors come from a woman in her seventies with Graves' ophthalmopathy.

This clonotype was detected ten times or more. V is TRBV7-3 and J is TRBJ2-1; a weak D match, TRBD2 (6 bases). Trimming stripped 2 bases from V and 7 bases from J, with 12 bases between. This CDR3 has 14 amino acids. CDR1 and CDR2 from the germline V gene are SGHTA and FQGTGA. CDR3 loop: CASSLGGGGNEQFF. For the CDR3, the DNA is TGTGCCAGCAGCTTAGGCGGTGGGGGGAATGAGCAGTTCTTC.

The chain has TRBV7-8 and TRBJ2-4; TRBD2 matches at 7 bases. This CDR3 is built from 16 residues. Trimming at V came to 5 bases and at J to 1 base, leaving 8 bases not matched to a gene. CDR1 is SGHVS, CDR2 FQNEAQ, per germline. The CDR3 nucleotides read TGTGCCAGCAGCCCCCCGGGAGGTCCGGCCAAAAACATTCAGTACTTC. Translation gives CASSPPGGPAKNIQYF. Complete variable domain (other parts from reference TRBV7-8 and TRBJ2-4): GAGVSQSPRYKVAKRGQDVALRCDPISGHVSLFWYQQALGQGPEFLTYFQNEAQLDKSGLPSDRFFAERPEGSVSTLKIQRTQQEDSAVYLCASSPPGGPAKNIQYFGAGTRLSVL.

For the CDR3, the DNA is TGTGCCAGCAGCCAAGGGACGGAAGAGACCCAGTACTTC. Protein: CASSQGTEETQYF. This chain connects TRBV3-1 to TRBJ2-5; D unresolved. The CDR3 is made up of 13 amino acids. Trimming removed 1 base from V and 3 bases from J, with 6 bases in between. Germline loops: CDR1 LGHDT, CDR2 YNNKEL (reference sequence).

There are many counts of this clonotype. This chain links TRBV28 with TRBJ2-5; D is unresolved. The CDR3 sequence is 14 residues long. V lost 7 bases to trimming and J lost 5 bases, with 17 bases between them. Germline V gene sequence: CDR1 MDHEN, CDR2 SYDVKM. The CDR3 region is CASTPPLTGETQYF. The CDR3 DNA reads TGTGCCAGCACCCCCCCCCTCACCGGGGAGACCCAGTACTTC.

This clonotype has a handful of counts. The CDR3 nucleotides read TGTGCCAGCACCCTCGGGACAGGGTATGCCGGGGAGCTGTTTTTT. This codes for CASTLGTGYAGELFF. The V call is TRBV12-3 or TRBV12-4, the J call TRBJ2-2, with TRBD1 identical over 9 bases. The junction had 9 bases not matched to a gene; V was cut back by 7 bases and J by 6 bases. There are 15 residues in the CDR3.

The chain employs TRBV12-3 or TRBV12-4 and TRBJ2-7; 7 bases line up with TRBD1. This CDR3 contains 14 residues. After removal of 3 bases from V and 3 bases from J, the junction contained 5 bases not matched to a gene. CDR3 coding DNA: TGTGCCAGCAGTTTGGGACAGACAGTCTACGAGCAGTACTTC. Its protein product is CASSLGQTVYEQYF.

The J gene is TRBJ2-1, the V gene TRBV2; D assignment may be TRBD1 or TRBD2 (6 bases each). Trimming removed 5 bases at V and 7 bases at J, with 15 bases between. Germline V CDR1 and CDR2: SNHLY, FYNNEI. The CDR3 sequence is 14 residues long. The CDR3 region has the DNA TGTGCCAGCAGTTTGGCGACGGGGGCTAATGAGCAGTTCTTC. This gives the protein CASSLATGANEQFF.

The chain links TRBV6-5 to TRBJ2-1, with D possibly being TRBD1 (5 bases). CDR1 is MNHEY, CDR2 SVGAGI, per germline. The V gene lost 0 bases and the J gene lost 6 bases, with 15 bases spanning the gap. The CDR3 runs to 16 residues. The CDR3 loop reads CASSYSPGSAINEQFF. CDR3 nucleotides: TGTGCCAGCAGTTACTCCCCAGGGTCAGCTATCAATGAGCAGTTCTTC.

This clonotype has ten or more counts. V gene TRBV2 combines with J gene TRBJ2-3; TRBD1 matches at 10 bases. The germline gives CDR1 SNHLY, CDR2 FYNNEI. The CDR3 has 15 residues. Germline trimming cut 4 bases from V and 5 bases from J; bases unmatched to any gene: 6. This chain's CDR3 is CASSADRGFIDTQYF. In DNA, the CDR3 is TGTGCCAGCAGTGCGGACAGGGGGTTTATAGATACGCAGTATTTT.

This clonotype has only a few counts. The V and J genes are TRBV7-8 and TRBJ1-2; weak D call: TRBD1 (5 bases). The CDR3 has 13 residues. V was pared by 5 bases and J by 4 bases, with 11 bases between. Germline CDR1 and CDR2: SGHVS and FQNEAQ. DNA for the CDR3: TGTGCCAGCAGCCAGGGCGGTTTCTATGGCTACACCTTC. Translation: CASSQGGFYGYTF.

This clonotype was seen many times. V gene TRBV6-2 or TRBV6-3 combines with J gene TRBJ1-5; possibly TRBD1 for D (5 bases). Germline-derived CDR1 and CDR2 are MNHEY and SVGEGT. This CDR3 is 14 amino acids long. V dropped 6 bases and J dropped 2 bases, with 11 bases sitting between them. The CDR3 region is CASSHIQGNQPQHF. The CDR3 DNA follows: TGTGCCAGCAGCCACATACAGGGCAATCAGCCCCAGCATTTT.

This sequence joins TRBV20-1 and TRBJ2-2; TRBD1 might be the D (6 bases). The CDR3 is 16 residues long. V dropped 0 bases and J dropped 1 base, with 12 bases sitting between them. Per the germline V gene, CDR1 is DFQATT and CDR2 is SNEGSKA (reference sequence). The CDR3 reads CSARDTSGQNTGELFF. For the CDR3, the DNA is TGCAGTGCTAGAGATACGTCGGGACAGAACACCGGGGAGCTGTTTTTT.

The rearrangement joins TRBV5-5 to TRBJ1-1; no definite D call. V lost 4 bases and J 4 bases, leaving 11 bases between the germline ends. CDR1 is SGHKS and CDR2 is YYEKEE in the germline V gene (reference sequence). The CDR3 extends over 13 amino acids. CDR3 coding DNA: TGTGCCAGCAGCGCCGGACTTACCACTGAAGCTTTCTTT. It specifies CASSAGLTTEAFF.

This chain joins TRBV4-1 and TRBJ2-5; D tentatively reads TRBD1 or TRBD2 (5 bases each). CDR3 length equals 13 residues. Germline assignment: CDR1 MGHRA and CDR2 YSYEKL. Trimming removed 3 bases from V and 5 bases from J, with 10 bases in between. CDR3 DNA sequence: TGCGCCAGCAGCCAGGGGACGAGGGAGACCCAGTACTTC. Its protein is CASSQGTRETQYF.

This clonotype was recorded at least ten times. The chain uses TRBV30 and TRBJ2-7; D is undetermined. V lost 1 base to trimming and J lost 0 bases, with 7 bases between them. Germline loops: CDR1 GTSNPN, CDR2 SVGIG (reference sequence). The CDR3 has 13 amino acids. The chain's CDR3 is CAWSDGASYEQYF. In nucleotides, the CDR3 is TGTGCCTGGAGTGACGGCGCCTCCTACGAGCAGTACTTC. The variable domain in full, with the rest retrieved from reference TRBV30 and TRBJ2-7, is SQTIHQWPATLVQPVGSPLSLECTVEGTSNPNLYWYRQAAGRGLQLLFYSVGIGQISSEVPQNLSASRPQDRQFILSSKKLLLSDSGFYLCAWSDGASYEQYFGPGTRLTVT.

This clonotype was observed a few times. The chain has TRBV20-1 and TRBJ2-1; D is possibly TRBD2 (5 bases). Germline-derived CDR1 and CDR2 are DFQATT and SNEGSKA (reference sequence). The CDR3 runs to 14 residues. V shed 4 bases and J shed 9 bases, with 19 bases lying between them. The CDR3 DNA sequence: TGCAGTGCTATACTAGGTTTCTGGGGTGGTGAGCAGTTCTTC. Encoded protein: CSAILGFWGGEQFF.

This clonotype turned up a few times. This rearrangement joins TRBV29-1 to TRBJ1-2, with D hard to call. This CDR3 has 11 residues. Per the germline V gene, CDR1 is SQVTM and CDR2 is ANQGSEA. Between the trimmed V and J ends, which lost 3 bases and 3 bases, there was a span of 5 bases. CDR3: CSVEVYYGYTF. CDR3 nucleotides: TGCAGCGTTGAGGTGTACTATGGCTACACCTTC. The full variable domain, in which reference TRBV29-1 and TRBJ1-2 provide the parts outside the CDR3, is SAVISQKPSRDICQRGTSLTIQCQVDSQVTMMFWYRQQPGQSLTLIATANQGSEATYESGFVIDKFPISRPNLTFSTLTVSNMSPEDSSIYLCSVEVYYGYTFGSGTRLTVV.

The chain couples TRBV6-5 to TRBJ1-4, with TRBD1 identical over 8 bases. V shed 2 bases, J shed 5 bases, and the junction held 13 bases outside the gene matches. The CDR3 has 18 residues. CDR1 is MNHEY, CDR2 SVGAGI, per germline. The CDR3 loop is CASSYPTAGGASNEKLFF. The CDR3 nucleotides are TGTGCCAGCAGTTACCCCACGGCAGGGGGCGCCTCAAATGAAAAACTGTTTTTT.

The chain links TRBV6-1 to TRBJ1-1, with TRBD1 matching over 9 bases. Germline CDR1 reads MNHNS; CDR2 reads SASEGT. The trim removed 10 bases at V and 5 bases at J, leaving 8 bases unmatched. The CDR3 loop spans 13 amino acids. In DNA form, the CDR3 reads TGTGCCACCGCGGACAGGGGAGTTACTGAAGCTTTCTTT. Translating it yields CATADRGVTEAFF.

This clonotype was found a few times. This chain joins TRBV12-3 or TRBV12-4 and TRBJ1-2; D perhaps matches TRBD1 (6 bases). V lost 3 bases and J 4 bases, leaving 12 bases between the germline ends. The CDR3 covers 14 residues. CDR3 sequence (DNA): TGTGCCAGCAGTTTCAGGGGCGCGACCTATGGCTACACCTTC. This sequence encodes CASSFRGATYGYTF.

V and J are TRBV12-3 or TRBV12-4 and TRBJ2-2; 7 bases align to TRBD1. This CDR3 has 17 amino acids. Trimming at V came to 2 bases and at J to 4 bases, leaving 10 bases not matched to a gene. CDR3 in DNA: TGTGCCAGCAGTTTAAGGAGGACAGGCCGGGGCACCGGGGAGCTGTTTTTT. Amino acid sequence: CASSLRRTGRGTGELFF.